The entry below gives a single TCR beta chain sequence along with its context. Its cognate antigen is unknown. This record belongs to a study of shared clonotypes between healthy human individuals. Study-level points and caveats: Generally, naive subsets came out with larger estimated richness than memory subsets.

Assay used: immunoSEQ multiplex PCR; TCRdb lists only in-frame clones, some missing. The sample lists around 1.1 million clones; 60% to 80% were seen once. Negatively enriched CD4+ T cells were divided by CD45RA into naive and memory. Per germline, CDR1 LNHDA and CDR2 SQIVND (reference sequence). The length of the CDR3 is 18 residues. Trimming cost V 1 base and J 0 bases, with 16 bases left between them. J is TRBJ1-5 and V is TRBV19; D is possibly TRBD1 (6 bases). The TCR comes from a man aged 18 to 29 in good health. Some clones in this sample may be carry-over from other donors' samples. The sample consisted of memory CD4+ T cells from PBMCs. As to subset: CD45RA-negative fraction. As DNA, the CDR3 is TGTGCCAGTAGTATAGGGCGACAGGAGGGTTATAGCAATCAGCCCCAGCATTTT. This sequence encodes CASSIGRQEGYSNQPQHF.